The clone carrying this T cell receptor (beta chain) was detected many times. Its antigen is unknown. This record comes from a study of blood T cells in healthy people across ages. Trimming took 0 bases from V and 2 from J, leaving 15 bases between them. Germline lookup yields CDR1 SGHRS and CDR2 YFSETQ. The CDR3 is 16 residues long. Every participating donor contributed 9.5 to 10 milliliters of peripheral blood through a draw. The authors isolated at least 6 million PBMCs per sample. Notes on the study in general: In older individuals, TCR beta diversity per million T cells was lower, falling roughly linearly with age.

Together with a sample-barcoded 5' primer, a J-beta primer mix was included in a second PCR lasting roughly 6 to 12 cycles. Each TCR beta cDNA got a 12-nucleotide random molecular identifier. TCRdb called the 5' RACE reads again in MiXCR, with one record for every CDR3 protein. Of 600,000 to 800,000 distinct CDR3 sequences detected, more than 45% appear once; the ten largest clones hold about 13%. The material sequenced was blood. The J gene is TRBJ2-7, the V gene TRBV5-1; a possible D gene is TRBD1 (5 bases). The source of this sequence is a woman of 80 years or more in good health. As DNA, the CDR3 is TGCGCCAGCAGCTTGGCCCCTGGGGCCAGGGCCTACGAGCAGTACTTC. Encoded protein: CASSLAPGARAYEQYF.